The 5 T cell receptor beta chains below all came from one sample that was sequenced in a study of response to subunit inactivated influenza vaccine. MiXCR was run by TCRdb on the RT-PCR reads, yielding one entry per CDR3 protein. The sample has about 780,000 distinct CDR3 sequences; about a fifth are singletons. Sequenced material: PBMCs from blood, taken more than 4 days after vaccination. These receptors were collected from a man aged 50-59 years who received an inactivated influenza vaccine.

This clonotype showed up just a few times. The chain employs TRBV5-1 and TRBJ1-6; perhaps TRBD1 as D (5 bases). Trimming shortened V by 0 bases and J by 5 bases, and 12 bases separated the two germline ends. This CDR3 spans 16 amino acids. From germline, CDR1 is SGHRS and CDR2 YFSETQ. The DNA for the CDR3 is TGCGCCAGCAGCTTGGGGGACGGGCAAAATAATTCACCCCTCCACTTT. Translation: CASSLGDGQNNSPLHF.

This clonotype appeared a few times. V gene TRBV10-3 combines with J gene TRBJ2-4; TRBD2 matches 8 bases. The ends lost 2 bases at V and 5 bases at J; junction bases unmatched: 8. The CDR3 covers 16 residues. Germline loops: CDR1 ENHRY, CDR2 SYGVKD. The CDR3 loop reads CAISEELAVYQNIQYF. In DNA form, the CDR3 reads TGTGCCATCAGTGAGGAACTAGCGGTGTACCAAAACATTCAGTACTTC.

This clonotype was seen ten or more times. The rearrangement links TRBV10-3 to TRBJ2-3; tentatively, D is TRBD2 (6 bases). CDR1 ENHRY and CDR2 SYGVKD come from the germline V gene. V dropped 3 bases and J dropped 4 bases, with 14 bases sitting between them. CDR3 size: 15 residues. Here the CDR3 reads CAISDGGKVADTQYF. The CDR3 DNA reads as TGTGCCATCAGTGACGGCGGGAAGGTTGCAGATACGCAGTATTTT.

The V and J genes are TRBV2 and TRBJ2-1; 7 bases line up with TRBD2. This CDR3 region has 13 residues. The J segment lost 9 bases and the V segment lost 1 base, leaving 3 bases of the junction unmatched. Per the germline V gene, CDR1 is SNHLY and CDR2 is FYNNEI. The CDR3 spells CASSEGGGGEQFF. CDR3 DNA sequence: TGTGCCAGCAGTGAAGGGGGGGGTGGTGAGCAGTTCTTC. The complete variable domain, with remaining parts taken from reference TRBV2 and TRBJ2-1, reads EPEVTQTPSHQVTQMGQEVILRCVPISNHLYFYWYRQILGQKVEFLVSFYNNEISEKSEIFDDQFSVERPDGSNFTLKIRSTKLEDSAMYFCASSEGGGGEQFFGPGTRLTVL.

This chain joins TRBV6-5 and TRBJ2-3; possibly TRBD2 for D (7 bases). CDR3 length: 16 amino acids. The germline gives CDR1 MNHEY, CDR2 SVGAGI. The V gene lost 2 bases and the J gene lost 6 bases, with 18 bases spanning the gap. The CDR3 region is CASSYVMGGGSDTQYF. The CDR3, as DNA: TGTGCCAGCAGTTACGTGATGGGGGGGGGCTCGGATACGCAGTATTTT.